The TCR beta chain described here comes from a study of Graves' ophthalmopathy and Graves' hyperthyroidism. RNA transcripts provided the template for amplifying TCR beta CDR3 regions. Second-round multiplex PCR followed a first-round RT-PCR using HTBI primers. TCRdb redid the calling of the multiplex PCR reads with MiXCR, one entry per CDR3 protein. This table has hundreds of thousands of distinct CDR3 sequences, 22% appearing once. Germline CDR1 is LGHNA and CDR2 is YSLEER. CDR3 length: 13 residues. V was trimmed by 4 bases and J by 5 bases, leaving 9 bases between them. Additional autoimmune diseases, uncontrolled infections, pregnancy or lactation disqualified patients.

This chain connects TRBV4-3 to TRBJ1-5; no clear D. The TCR comes from a woman under 30 with stable Graves' hyperthyroidism. Some clones in this sample may be carry-over from other donors' samples. Sequenced input: peripheral blood. The CDR3: CASSPDFDQPQHF. CDR3 DNA sequence: TGCGCCAGCAGCCCTGACTTCGATCAGCCCCAGCATTTT.